This T cell receptor (beta chain) was sequenced in a study of human T cells and chemical hapten exposure. The germline gives CDR1 MNHEY, CDR2 SVGAGI. CDR3 length: 15 amino acids. With 0 bases removed from V and 14 bases from J, the gap between germline ends came to 20 bases. This clonotype was detected only a few times. TCRdb called the RACE reads again in MiXCR, with one record for every CDR3 protein. The sample includes some 50,000 distinct CDR3 sequences, almost 4.5% of them seen just once. Time point meaning: healthy volunteer bleed at 2 weeks. Total RNA was extracted from unfractionated whole blood.

The sequenced sample was whole blood. The chain links TRBV6-5 to TRBJ2-1; D perhaps matches TRBD1 (6 bases). The sequence came from a human donor in good health. Some clones in this sample may be carry-over from other donors' samples. Written as DNA, the CDR3 is TGTGCCAGCAGTTACTCCCCCCTCCCAGACAGGATCGAGTTCTTC. This encodes CASSYSPLPDRIEFF.